In its sample, the clone carrying this T cell receptor beta chain was seen a few times. Its antigen is as yet unknown. The record originates from a study of response to subunit inactivated influenza vaccine. TCRdb recomputed calls from the RT-PCR reads with MiXCR, one row per CDR3 protein. Altogether 490,000 or so distinct CDR3 sequences are present, around 8% being singletons, with the ten largest covering 10% to 15%. Findings and caveats of the study: New T cells are recruited in small numbers by each seasonal influenza vaccination, according to the authors' suggestion.

The CDR3 has 14 residues. Germline-derived CDR1 and CDR2 are SGHTA and FQGTGA. V trimming: 5 bases; J trimming: 7 bases; junction bases outside the gene matches: 7. This sample comprised PBMCs from blood, obtained less than 30 months after vaccination. V usage is TRBV7-3 and J usage is TRBJ1-2; 10 bases match TRBD1. The clonotype was recovered from a man between 50 and 69 years old who received an inactivated influenza vaccine. DNA of the CDR3: TGTGCCAGCAGCCCAAGGGACAGGGGAGGTGGCTACACCTTC. Amino acids: CASSPRDRGGGYTF.